This entry lists 26 T cell receptor beta chains sequenced from one sample in a study of blood T cell repertoires in COVID-19. Repertoires were generated with immunoSEQ multiplex PCR, while TCRdb's copy carries only in-frame clones and drops some. Of some 180,000 clones listed, approximately 80% were seen once; the top ten hold around 8.9%. The sequenced sample was peripheral blood. The origin of the receptors is a woman aged 45-65 years with active or convalescent COVID-19.

For the CDR3, the DNA is TGTGCCATCAGTGAGAATCAGGGGGCATGGGACACTGAAGCTTTCTTT. This gives the protein CAISENQGAWDTEAFF. The gene calls are TRBV10-3 and TRBJ1-1; TRBD1 aligns across 8 bases. This CDR3 comprises 16 residues. Germline loops: CDR1 ENHRY, CDR2 SYGVKD. The V and J ends lost 2 bases and 3 bases, in that order; junction bases with no gene match: 8.

The chain is built from TRBV18 and TRBJ1-1, with no clear D. V lost 0 bases, J lost 0 bases, and 8 bases lay in between. CDR1 is KGHSH, CDR2 LQKENI, per germline. This CDR3 contains 15 residues. CDR3 in DNA: TGTGCCAGCTCACCACCGAGGGTAATGAACACTGAAGCTTTCTTT. Translated: CASSPPRVMNTEAFF.

The chain recombines TRBV19 with TRBJ2-7; 9 nucleotides match TRBD1. Per the germline V gene, CDR1 is LNHDA and CDR2 is SQIVND (reference sequence). The CDR3 consists of 15 residues. V shed 5 bases and J 2 bases; nucleotides not matched to a gene: 7. The CDR3 nucleotides read TGTGCCAGTAGTGCCGCGGGACAGGGAGCCTACGAGCAGTACTTC. This encodes CASSAAGQGAYEQYF.

The chain joins TRBV11-2 to TRBJ2-7; D is perhaps TRBD2 (6 bases). The CDR3 has 14 amino acids. Trimming cost V 3 bases and J 2 bases, with 11 bases left between them. Germline V gene sequence: CDR1 SGHAT, CDR2 FQNNGV. CDR3 in DNA: TGTGCCAGCAGCTTGGACGGGAGCCCCTACGAGCAGTACTTC. This translates into CASSLDGSPYEQYF.

The chain recombines TRBV19 with TRBJ1-1, with TRBD1 identical over 7 bases. The germline V gene encodes CDR1 LNHDA and CDR2 SQIVND (reference sequence). Trimming took 9 bases from V and 1 from J; bases not matched to a gene: 5. This CDR3 region has 13 residues. For the CDR3, the DNA is TGTGCCAGCCTCGGACAGGAGAACACTGAAGCTTTCTTT. The encoded protein is CASLGQENTEAFF.

This chain links TRBV5-6 with TRBJ1-1; tentatively, D is TRBD1 (5 bases). CDR1 is SGHDT and CDR2 is YYEEEE in the germline V gene. This CDR3 region has 12 residues. Trimming left V 7 bases short and J 4 bases short, with 11 bases between. Here the CDR3 DNA reads TGTGCCAGCCAGGGTATCGGCACTGAAGCTTTCTTT. Its protein product is CASQGIGTEAFF.

A word on this clone: Compared with germline, one end of the junction differs, possibly owing to a read error. V and J are TRBV7-7 and TRBJ2-5; 8 bases align to TRBD2. This CDR3 comprises 15 residues. From germline, CDR1 is SSHAT and CDR2 FNYEAQ (reference sequence). The CDR3 nucleotides are TGTGCTAGCAGCCTCCGAGCGGGGGTTGGTGAGACCCAGTACTTC. This gives the protein CASSLRAGVGETQYF.

The V call is TRBV28, the J call TRBJ1-2, with D tentatively TRBD1 (5 bases). V was cut by 1 base and J by 6 bases, with 18 bases left in between. Per the germline V gene, CDR1 is MDHEN and CDR2 is SYDVKM. CDR3 length: 16 residues. The CDR3 protein is CASSLLRGIIRDGYTF. The CDR3 coding sequence is TGTGCCAGCAGTTTATTGCGGGGGATTATTCGGGATGGCTACACCTTC.

This clone was detected a few times. This chain uses TRBV5-8 with TRBJ2-7; 8 nucleotides line up with TRBD2. Trimming removed 5 bases from V and 5 bases from J; junction bases left unmatched: 6. CDR1 is SGHTS, CDR2 YDEGEE, per germline. The CDR3 length is 13 residues. The CDR3 sequence: CASRRRGGDEQYF. CDR3 DNA: TGTGCCAGCAGACGCCGGGGGGGCGACGAGCAGTACTTC. Variable domain in full (rest from reference TRBV5-8 and TRBJ2-7): EAGVTQSPTHLIKTRGQQATLRCSPISGHTSVYWYQQALGLGLQFLLWYDEGEERNRGNFPPRFSGRQFPNYSSELNVNALELEDSALYLCASRRRGGDEQYFGPGTRLTVT.

J is TRBJ2-3 and V is TRBV30; 7 nucleotides agree with TRBD1. This CDR3 is 13 amino acids long. The ends lost 2 bases at V and 4 bases at J; junction bases unmatched: 3. Germline CDR1 reads GTSNPN; CDR2 reads SVGIG (reference sequence). In DNA, the CDR3 is TGTGCCTGGAGTTACAGGGGCGCAGATACGCAGTATTTT. It is translated as CAWSYRGADTQYF. Filled out from reference TRBV30 and TRBJ2-3, the complete variable domain reads SQTIHQWPATLVQPVGSPLSLECTVEGTSNPNLYWYRQAAGRGLQLLFYSVGIGQISSEVPQNLSASRPQDRQFILSSKKLLLSDSGFYLCAWSYRGADTQYFGPGTRLTVL.

This clone was seen a handful of times. The rearrangement links TRBV11-3 to TRBJ2-1; 14 bases line up with TRBD2. CDR3 length: 18 residues. The junction had 9 bases not matched to a gene; V was cut back by 1 base and J by 7 bases. Per the germline V gene, CDR1 is SGHNT and CDR2 is YENEEA. The chain's CDR3 is CASSLAGLAGGGGNEQFF. The CDR3 bases are TGTGCCAGCAGCTTAGCAGGACTAGCGGGAGGAGGCGGAAATGAGCAGTTCTTC. The full variable domain, its missing parts supplied by reference TRBV11-3 and TRBJ2-1, is EAGVVQSPRYKIIEKKQPVAFWCNPISGHNTLYWYLQNLGQGPELLIRYENEEAVDDSQLPKDRFSAERLKGVDSTLKIQPAELGDSAVYLCASSLAGLAGGGGNEQFFGPGTRLTVL.

The J gene is TRBJ1-2, the V gene TRBV7-2, with 8 bases identical to TRBD1. This CDR3 has 17 amino acids. The junction had 11 bases not matched to a gene; V was cut back by 1 base and J by 4 bases. Per the germline V gene, CDR1 is SGHTA and CDR2 is FQGNSA. The CDR3 DNA is TGTGCCAGCAGCTTAGAAGGCCCCAGGGGGCGGGGCTATGGCTACACCTTC. Amino acids: CASSLEGPRGRGYGYTF.

This sequence joins TRBV7-2 and TRBJ2-1; TRBD2 matches 8 bases. Germline lookup yields CDR1 SGHTA and CDR2 FQGNSA. The CDR3 has 16 amino acids. V was clipped by 5 bases and J by 8 bases; unmatched bases: 14. This chain's CDR3 is CASSPRGSGKVYEQFF. CDR3 in DNA: TGTGCCAGCAGCCCCCGGGGTAGCGGGAAGGTCTATGAGCAGTTCTTC.

The chain is built from TRBV30 and TRBJ1-5, with a possible D match to TRBD1 (5 bases). CDR1 is GTSNPN, CDR2 SVGIG, per germline (reference sequence). The CDR3 sequence is 13 residues long. Trimming took 1 base from V and 5 from J, leaving 9 bases between them. CDR3 sequence (DNA): TGTGCCTGGAGTGGGGGCATTGATCAGCCCCAGCATTTT. Translated, it gives CAWSGGIDQPQHF.

J is TRBJ2-1 and V is TRBV3-1 (or the pseudogene TRBV3-2); 10 bases match TRBD2. Trimming at V came to 5 bases and at J to 5 bases, leaving 9 bases not matched to a gene. This CDR3 is 16 amino acids long. Per germline, CDR1 LGHDT and CDR2 YNNKEL (reference sequence). DNA for the CDR3: TGTGCCAGCAGCACGAGGACTAGCGGTACCCACAATGAGCAGTTCTTC. This sequence encodes CASSTRTSGTHNEQFF.

The rearrangement uses TRBV18 and TRBJ2-7, with a weak D call TRBD2 (6 bases). The CDR3 has 14 amino acids. V was pared by 3 bases and J by 1 base, with 10 bases between. Germline CDR1 is KGHSH and CDR2 is LQKENI. The chain's CDR3 is CASSPGTSSYEQYF. CDR3 DNA: TGTGCCAGCTCACCCGGGACTTCGTCCTACGAGCAGTACTTC.

This clone has a single count. The CDR3 loop reads CASGEGLVGEQFF. In nucleotides, the CDR3 is TGTGCCAGCGGCGAGGGCCTCGTGGGTGAGCAGTTCTTC. The chain couples TRBV11-3 to TRBJ2-1, with D possibly being TRBD2 (5 bases). Trimming took off 8 bases at V and 9 bases at J, with 17 bases between the two ends. This CDR3 has 13 amino acids. Germline V gene lookup returns CDR1 SGHNT and CDR2 YENEEA.

CDR3 region: CASSEPRDGNTEAFF. CDR3 sequence (DNA): TGTGCCAGCAGCGAGCCACGGGATGGAAACACTGAAGCTTTCTTT. V is TRBV6-5 and J is TRBJ1-1, with unresolved D. Per the germline V gene, CDR1 is MNHEY and CDR2 is SVGAGI. Trimming removed 6 bases from V and 2 bases from J, with 16 bases in between. CDR3 length: 15 amino acids.

This clone was picked up a small number of times. The rearrangement links TRBV2 to TRBJ1-2, with D unclear. Trimming stripped 7 bases from V and 4 bases from J, with 10 bases between. This CDR3 has 12 amino acids. Germline CDR1 SNHLY, CDR2 FYNNEI. CDR3 protein: CASNPQLYGYTF. The DNA of the CDR3 is TGTGCCAGCAATCCACAGCTCTATGGCTACACCTTC.

In DNA form, the CDR3 reads TGTGCCAGCAGTTTATTAGCGGGAGGGGTCACAGATACGCAGTATTTT. It encodes CASSLLAGGVTDTQYF. The chain uses TRBV28 and TRBJ2-3; 11 bases match TRBD2. This CDR3 region has 16 residues. Germline V gene lookup returns CDR1 MDHEN and CDR2 SYDVKM. The junction had 2 bases not matched to a gene; V was cut back by 1 base and J by 2 bases. Based on the CDR3 plus reference TRBV28 and TRBJ2-3, the full variable domain is DVKVTQSSRYLVKRTGEKVFLECVQDMDHENMFWYRQDPGLGLRLIYFSYDVKMKEKGDIPEGYSVSREKKERFSLILESASTNQTSMYLCASSLLAGGVTDTQYFGPGTRLTVL.

In its sample, this clone was seen a few times. The chain uses TRBV4-3 and TRBJ2-1, with 8 nucleotides matching TRBD2. The germline V gene has CDR1 LGHNA and CDR2 YSLEER. The CDR3 length is 17 residues. The V gene end was trimmed by 0 bases and the J gene end by 2 bases; junction bases not matched to a gene: 6. CDR3 nucleotide sequence: TGCGCCAGCAGCCAAGATTTCAGCGGGGGACCCTACAATGAGCAGTTCTTC. This sequence encodes CASSQDFSGGPYNEQFF.

This chain links TRBV28 with TRBJ1-1; TRBD1 matches 9 bases. Trimming cost V 5 bases and J 5 bases; bases outside gene matches: 12. This CDR3 spans 16 amino acids. The V gene's germline CDR1 is MDHEN and CDR2 SYDVKM. CDR3 loop: CASSATGGWVGTEAFF. The CDR3 nucleotides are TGTGCCAGCAGTGCTACAGGGGGCTGGGTGGGTACTGAAGCTTTCTTT.

The chain is built from TRBV28 and TRBJ1-1; perhaps TRBD1 as D (6 bases). The germline V and J ends were trimmed by 2 bases and 3 bases, with 10 bases remaining between them. The CDR3 consists of 14 residues. The germline CDR1 and CDR2 sequences are MDHEN and SYDVKM. CDR3 sequence: CASSLPQGYTEAFF. The DNA for the CDR3 is TGTGCCAGCAGTTTACCGCAGGGGTACACTGAAGCTTTCTTT. Variable domain in full (rest from reference TRBV28 and TRBJ1-1): DVKVTQSSRYLVKRTGEKVFLECVQDMDHENMFWYRQDPGLGLRLIYFSYDVKMKEKGDIPEGYSVSREKKERFSLILESASTNQTSMYLCASSLPQGYTEAFFGQGTRLTVV.

The V call is TRBV18, the J call TRBJ1-1, with a possible D match to TRBD1 (6 bases). The length of the CDR3 is 16 residues. V lost 3 bases to trimming and J lost 4 bases, with 18 bases between them. Germline V gives CDR1 KGHSH, CDR2 LQKENI. The CDR3 region has the DNA TGTGCCAGCTCACCGGAGGGGGGGCGCGTGGGCACTGAAGCTTTCTTT. It encodes CASSPEGGRVGTEAFF.

The gene calls are TRBV9 and TRBJ1-1; maybe TRBD1 (6 bases). Trimming stripped 4 bases from V and 7 bases from J, with 17 bases between. The CDR3 loop spans 14 amino acids. CDR1 and CDR2 from the germline V gene are SGDLS and YYNGEE. CDR3 region: CASSTSSQGFEAFF. The CDR3 DNA reads TGTGCCAGCAGCACATCGAGTCAGGGGTTTGAAGCTTTCTTT.

This clone appeared once. V usage is TRBV21-1 and J usage is TRBJ2-7; the tabulated D call, TRBD2, remains unverified against the DNA. TRBV21-1 is assigned pseudogene status. The CDR3 covers 15 residues. CDR3 amino acids: CASSKSRGGRYEQYF. In DNA, the CDR3 is TGTGCCAGCAGCAAATCCCGCGGGGGACGGTACGAGCAGTACTTC.